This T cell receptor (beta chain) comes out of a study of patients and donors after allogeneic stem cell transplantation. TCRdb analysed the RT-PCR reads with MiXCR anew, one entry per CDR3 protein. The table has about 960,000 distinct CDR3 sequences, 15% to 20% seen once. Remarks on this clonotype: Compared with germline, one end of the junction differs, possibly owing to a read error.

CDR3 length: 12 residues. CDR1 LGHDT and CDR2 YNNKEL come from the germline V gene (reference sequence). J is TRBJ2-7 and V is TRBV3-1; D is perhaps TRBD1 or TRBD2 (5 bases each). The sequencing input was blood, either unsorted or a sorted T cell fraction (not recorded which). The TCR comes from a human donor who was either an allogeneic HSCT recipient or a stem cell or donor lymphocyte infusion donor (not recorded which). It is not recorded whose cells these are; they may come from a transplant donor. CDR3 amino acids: CASSQGGEGSNF. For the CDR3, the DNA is TGTGCCAGCAGCCAAGGAGGGGAAGGGTCAAACTTC.